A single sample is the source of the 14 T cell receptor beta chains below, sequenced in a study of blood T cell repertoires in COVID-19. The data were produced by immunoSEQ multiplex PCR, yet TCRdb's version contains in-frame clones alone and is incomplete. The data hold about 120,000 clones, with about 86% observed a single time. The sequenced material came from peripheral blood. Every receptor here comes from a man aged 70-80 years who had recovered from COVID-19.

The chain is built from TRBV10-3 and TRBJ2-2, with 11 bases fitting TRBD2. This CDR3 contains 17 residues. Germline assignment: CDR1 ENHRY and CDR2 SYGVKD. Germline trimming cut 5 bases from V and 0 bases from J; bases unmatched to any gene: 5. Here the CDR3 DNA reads TGTGCCATCAGTATCGGACTAGCGGGTACGAACACCGGGGAGCTGTTTTTT. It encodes CAISIGLAGTNTGELFF.

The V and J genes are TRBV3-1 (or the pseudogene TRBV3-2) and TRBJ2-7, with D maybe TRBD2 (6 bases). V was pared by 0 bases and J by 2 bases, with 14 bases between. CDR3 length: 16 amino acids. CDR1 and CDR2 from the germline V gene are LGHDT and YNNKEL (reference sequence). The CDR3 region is CASSQEGSGRTYEQYF. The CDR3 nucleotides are TGTGCCAGCAGCCAAGAGGGTAGCGGACGAACCTACGAGCAGTACTTC.

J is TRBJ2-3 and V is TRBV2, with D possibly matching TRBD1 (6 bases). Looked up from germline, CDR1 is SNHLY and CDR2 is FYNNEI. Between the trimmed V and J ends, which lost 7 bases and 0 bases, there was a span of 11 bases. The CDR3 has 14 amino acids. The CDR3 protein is CASTRTASTDTQYF. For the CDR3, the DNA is TGTGCCAGCACCCGGACAGCTAGCACAGATACGCAGTATTTT.

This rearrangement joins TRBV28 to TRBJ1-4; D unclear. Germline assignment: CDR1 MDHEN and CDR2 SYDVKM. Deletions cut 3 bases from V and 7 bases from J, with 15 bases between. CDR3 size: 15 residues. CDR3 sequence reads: CASSLIRRSSEKLFF. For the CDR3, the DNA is TGTGCCAGCAGTTTGATAAGGAGGAGTAGTGAAAAACTGTTTTTT.

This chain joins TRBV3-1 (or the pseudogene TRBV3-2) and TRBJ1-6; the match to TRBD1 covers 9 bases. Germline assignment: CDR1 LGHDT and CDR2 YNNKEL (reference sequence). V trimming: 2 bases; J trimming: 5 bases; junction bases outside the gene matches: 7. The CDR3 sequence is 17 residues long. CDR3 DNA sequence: TGTGCCAGCAGCCAAAGAGGGACAGGGCTCAATAATTCACCCCTCCACTTT. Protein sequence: CASSQRGTGLNNSPLHF.

CDR3 loop: CASSQYLQGAQPQHF. In DNA, the CDR3 is TGCGCCAGCAGCCAATATTTACAGGGGGCCCAGCCCCAGCATTTT. The chain carries TRBV4-1 and TRBJ1-5, with 9 bases fitting TRBD1. The V segment lost 2 bases and the J segment 7 bases; nucleotides outside the gene matches: 6. Germline CDR1 MGHRA, CDR2 YSYEKL. The CDR3 runs 15 residues.

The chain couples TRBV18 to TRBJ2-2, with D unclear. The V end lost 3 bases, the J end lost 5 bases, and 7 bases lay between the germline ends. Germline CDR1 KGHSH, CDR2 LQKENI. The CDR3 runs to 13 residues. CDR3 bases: TGTGCCAGCTCACCTCCTAGTACCGGGGAGCTGTTTTTT. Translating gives CASSPPSTGELFF.

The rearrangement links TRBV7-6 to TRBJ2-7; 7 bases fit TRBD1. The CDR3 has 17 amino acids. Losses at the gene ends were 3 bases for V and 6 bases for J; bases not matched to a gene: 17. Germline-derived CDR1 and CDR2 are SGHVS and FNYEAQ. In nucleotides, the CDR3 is TGTGCCAGCAGCTTTATAGAGGGGGCAGGCCACGATCGCGAGCAGTACTTC. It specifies CASSFIEGAGHDREQYF.

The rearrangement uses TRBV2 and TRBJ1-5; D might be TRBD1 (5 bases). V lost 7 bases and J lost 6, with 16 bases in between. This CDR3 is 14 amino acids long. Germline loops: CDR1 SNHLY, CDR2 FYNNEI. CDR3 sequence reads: CASTTGRGGQPQHF. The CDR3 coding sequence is TGTGCCAGCACTACGGGACGGGGGGGTCAGCCCCAGCATTTT.

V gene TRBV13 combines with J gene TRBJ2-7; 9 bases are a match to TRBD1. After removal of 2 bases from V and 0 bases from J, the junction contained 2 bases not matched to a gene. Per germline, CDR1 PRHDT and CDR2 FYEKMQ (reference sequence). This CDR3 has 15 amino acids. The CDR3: CASSLTGGVSYEQYF. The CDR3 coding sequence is TGTGCCAGCAGCTTAACAGGGGGCGTCTCCTACGAGCAGTACTTC. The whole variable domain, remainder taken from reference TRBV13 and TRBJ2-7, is AAGVIQSPRHLIKEKRETATLKCYPIPRHDTVYWYQQGPGQDPQFLISFYEKMQSDKGSIPDRFSAQQFSDYHSELNMSSLELGDSALYFCASSLTGGVSYEQYFGPGTRLTVT.

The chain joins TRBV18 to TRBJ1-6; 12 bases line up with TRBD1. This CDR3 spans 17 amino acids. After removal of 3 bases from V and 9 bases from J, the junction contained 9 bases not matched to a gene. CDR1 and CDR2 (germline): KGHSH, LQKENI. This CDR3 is CASSPAGQGALGSPLHF. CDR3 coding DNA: TGTGCCAGCTCACCCGCGGGACAGGGGGCGCTTGGTTCACCCCTCCACTTT.

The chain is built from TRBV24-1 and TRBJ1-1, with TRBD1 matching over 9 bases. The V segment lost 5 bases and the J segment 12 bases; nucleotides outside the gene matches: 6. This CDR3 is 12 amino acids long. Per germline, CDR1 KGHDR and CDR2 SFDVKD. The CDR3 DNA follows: TGTGCCACCAGTGCCCCCGACAGGGGGACTTTCTTT. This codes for CATSAPDRGTFF.

The CDR3 nucleotides read TGTGCCAGCAGGCCGACTAGCGGGAGGGTTAGTGAGCAGTTCTTC. It specifies CASRPTSGRVSEQFF. This rearrangement joins TRBV7-2 to TRBJ2-1; 14 nucleotides line up with TRBD2. This CDR3 is built from 15 residues. Germline CDR1 is SGHTA and CDR2 is FQGNSA. The V and J ends lost 6 bases and 9 bases, in that order; junction bases with no gene match: 7.

For the CDR3, the DNA is TGTGCCAGCAGCTTAAAAGCGGGAGAGGAGACCCAGTACTTC. It yields the protein CASSLKAGEETQYF. The chain recombines TRBV7-2 with TRBJ2-5; 8 bases are shared with TRBD2. The germline CDR1 and CDR2 sequences are SGHTA and FQGNSA. The CDR3 totals 14 residues. The J segment lost 5 bases and the V segment lost 2 bases, leaving 4 bases of the junction unmatched.